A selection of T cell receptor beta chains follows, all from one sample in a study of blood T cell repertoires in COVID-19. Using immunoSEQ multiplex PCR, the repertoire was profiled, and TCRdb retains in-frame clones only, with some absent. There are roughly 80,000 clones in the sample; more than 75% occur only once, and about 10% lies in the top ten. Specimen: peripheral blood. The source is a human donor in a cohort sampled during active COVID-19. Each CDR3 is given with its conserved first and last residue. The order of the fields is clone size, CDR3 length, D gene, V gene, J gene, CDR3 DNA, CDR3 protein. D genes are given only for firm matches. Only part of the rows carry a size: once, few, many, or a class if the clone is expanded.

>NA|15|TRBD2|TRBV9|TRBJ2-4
TGTGCCAGCAGCGCCGGGACTAGCGCCAAAAACATTCAGTACTTC
CASSAGTSAKNIQYF
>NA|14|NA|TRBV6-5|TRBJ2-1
TGTGCCAGCAGGCCCCCGGGGGACAGCAGTGAGCAGTTCTTC
CASRPPGDSSEQFF
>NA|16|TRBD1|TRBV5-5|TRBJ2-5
TGTGCCAGCAGCCAAACCCGGGACAGGGTAGGGGCGACCCAGTACTTC
CASSQTRDRVGATQYF
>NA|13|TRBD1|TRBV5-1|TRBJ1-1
TGCGCCAGCAGCCCGGACAGGGTCACTGAAGCTTTCTTT
CASSPDRVTEAFF
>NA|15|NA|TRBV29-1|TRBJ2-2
TGCAGCGCCCGAGCTGGGGCAGCGAACACCGGGGAGCTGTTTTTT
CSARAGAANTGELFF
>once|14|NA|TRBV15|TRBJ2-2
TGTGCCACCAGCAGAGGGCAGGTGGCCGGGGAGCTGTTTTTT
CATSRGQVAGELFF
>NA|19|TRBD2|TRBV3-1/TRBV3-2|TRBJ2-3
TGTGCCAGCAGCCAAGGGACTAGCGGGAGATACTCTAGCACAGATACGCAGTATTTT
CASSQGTSGRYSSTDTQYF
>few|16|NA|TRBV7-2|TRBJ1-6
TGTGCCAGCAGCTTAGTGGCTGGACAGCCAAATTCACCCCTCCACTTT
CASSLVAGQPNSPLHF
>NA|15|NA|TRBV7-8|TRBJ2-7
TGTGCCAGCAGCTTAACGGGCCAGCGGGTGGTCGAGCAGTACTTC
CASSLTGQRVVEQYF
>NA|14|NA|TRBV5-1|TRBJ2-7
TGCGCCAGCAGGAACGAGCGGGCCTCCTACGAGCAGTACTTC
CASRNERASYEQYF
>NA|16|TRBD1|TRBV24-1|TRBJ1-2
TGTGCCACCAGTGATCAGTCCAGGGGGCGTGATTATGGCTACACCTTC
CATSDQSRGRDYGYTF
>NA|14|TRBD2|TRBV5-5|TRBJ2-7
TGTGCCAGCAGCCCCGAGCGGGGTCGGTACGAGCAGTACTTC
CASSPERGRYEQYF